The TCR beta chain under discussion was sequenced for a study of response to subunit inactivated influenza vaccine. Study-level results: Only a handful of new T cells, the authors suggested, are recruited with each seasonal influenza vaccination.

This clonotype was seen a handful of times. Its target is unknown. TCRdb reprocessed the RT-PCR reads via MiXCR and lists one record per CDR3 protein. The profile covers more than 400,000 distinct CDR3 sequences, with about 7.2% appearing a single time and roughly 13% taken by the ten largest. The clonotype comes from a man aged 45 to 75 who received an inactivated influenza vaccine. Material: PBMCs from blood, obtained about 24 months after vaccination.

CDR3 coding DNA: TGCAGTGCTAGACCCCCGACACAGATGAACACTGAAGCTTTCTTT. Amino acids: CSARPPTQMNTEAFF. This chain connects TRBV20-1 to TRBJ1-1; D unresolved. With 2 bases removed from V and 0 bases from J, the gap between germline ends came to 13 bases. This CDR3 spans 15 amino acids. CDR1 and CDR2 from the germline V gene are DFQATT and SNEGSKA (reference sequence).